This T cell receptor beta chain was sequenced for a study of blood T cell repertoires in COVID-19. Libraries were prepared by immunoSEQ multiplex PCR; TCRdb keeps only in-frame clonotypes and omits some of them. The sample gives some 260,000 clones, around 84% of which show up once; approximately 4.5% is in the top ten. Those enrolled, adults aged roughly 18 to 95 years, came from 25 or so US areas. Participant-reported clinical history was the basis for cohort assignment. V shed 1 base and J 7 bases; nucleotides not matched to a gene: 11. CDR3 length equals 16 residues. Per the germline V gene, CDR1 is SGHTA and CDR2 is FQGNSA.

Sequenced sample: PBMCs or T cells enriched from blood (not recorded which). The sequence was collected from a man under 40 with acute COVID-19. This chain uses TRBV7-2 with TRBJ2-5; 8 nucleotides line up with TRBD2. The CDR3 sequence is CASSLDPSGSTGTQYF. CDR3 sequence (DNA): TGTGCCAGCAGCTTAGATCCCAGCGGGAGTACGGGGACCCAGTACTTC.